This TCR beta chain derives from a study of post-analysis software for immune sequencing data. Study as a whole: Recorded disease courses covered relapsing-remitting, secondary progressive and progressive-relapsing multiple sclerosis. Some patients had no subtype annotation. Study findings and constraints: People with multiple sclerosis had a significantly lower normalized Chao1 diversity than controls did. Among roughly 5 TRBV segments more frequent in patients than controls were TRBV5-6, TRBV5-1 and TRBV20-1. The authors found that F measure strongly co-clustered same-batch samples.

The germline V gene has CDR1 SQVTM and CDR2 ANQGSEA. V lost 6 bases and J lost 7, with 12 bases in between. The CDR3 loop spans 12 amino acids. This clonotype was counted only a few times. What it recognizes is unknown. TCR beta cDNA libraries had unique molecular identifiers. T cells, about 0.9 to 10 million of them, yielded some 510,000 cDNA molecules. TCRdb called the PCR reads again in MiXCR, with one record for every CDR3 protein. The repertoire consists of approximately 660,000 distinct CDR3 sequences, with roughly three fifths occurring once and the leading ten covering about 11%. The chain is built from TRBV29-1 and TRBJ1-4; D unresolved. Input material: blood. This sequence originates from a girl aged 2 to 10 with multiple sclerosis. The CDR3 here is CSVAQAGEKLFF. In DNA form, the CDR3 reads TGCAGCGTCGCCCAAGCGGGTGAAAAACTGTTTTTT.